This TCR beta chain was found in a study of shared clonotypes between healthy human individuals. The CDR3 runs to 15 residues. V was trimmed by 1 base and J by 7 bases, leaving 14 bases between them. Germline lookup yields CDR1 LNHDA and CDR2 SQIVND (reference sequence). The DNA input per sorted-subset replicate PCR was 200 ng, corresponding to some 30,000 T cell genomes. TCRdb keeps only in-frame clones here, not all; method: immunoSEQ multiplex PCR. The table has 2,500,000 or so clones, over 85% seen once; the top ten hold approximately 0.37%. Everyone who donated was a Caucasian adult who lived in Nashville, Tennessee.

The chain employs TRBV19 and TRBJ1-5; no firm D call. The sample was naive CD4+ T cells from PBMCs. The subset was: CD45RA+ positively selected. The TCR comes from a young man in good health. Some clones in this sample may be carry-over from other donors' samples. CDR3 sequence: CASSIVGQASQPQHF. CDR3 DNA: TGTGCCAGTAGTATAGTAGGGCAGGCGAGCCAGCCCCAGCATTTT.